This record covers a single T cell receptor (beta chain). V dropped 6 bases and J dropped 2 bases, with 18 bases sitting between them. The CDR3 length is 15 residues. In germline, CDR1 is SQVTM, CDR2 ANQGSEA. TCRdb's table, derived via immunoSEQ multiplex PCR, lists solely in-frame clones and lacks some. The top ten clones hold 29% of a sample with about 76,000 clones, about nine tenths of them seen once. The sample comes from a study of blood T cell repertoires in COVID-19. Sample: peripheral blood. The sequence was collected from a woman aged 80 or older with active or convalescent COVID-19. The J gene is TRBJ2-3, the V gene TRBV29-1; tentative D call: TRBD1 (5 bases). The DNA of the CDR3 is TGCAGCGTCATAAGGACAAATCCTTACACAGATACGCAGTATTTT. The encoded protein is CSVIRTNPYTDTQYF.